Presented here are 12 T cell receptor beta chains from one specimen sequenced in a study of T cells in Graves' hyperthyroidism and ophthalmopathy. Amplification yielded TCR beta CDR3 regions, with RNA transcripts as the source. The study used the HTBI primer set for a first-round RT-PCR of the TCR CDR3. TCRdb redid the calling of the multiplex PCR reads with MiXCR, one entry per CDR3 protein. Of a few hundred thousand distinct CDR3 sequences in the sample, approximately 15% were seen once. Sequencing input: blood. The origin of the receptors is a woman in her 30s with Graves' hyperthyroidism that later progressed to Graves' ophthalmopathy.

This clonotype was recorded at least ten times. The chain recombines TRBV3-1 with TRBJ1-6; TRBD1 matches at 11 bases. Germline trimming cut 3 bases from V and 7 bases from J; bases unmatched to any gene: 11. CDR1 is LGHDT and CDR2 is YNNKEL in the germline V gene (reference sequence). The CDR3 runs to 18 residues. The CDR3 reads CASSHLWTGGARNSPLHF. DNA for the CDR3: TGTGCCAGCAGCCACCTCTGGACAGGGGGCGCAAGAAATTCACCCCTCCACTTT.

About this clonotype: One base away lies a much larger clone, so this may be a sequencing read error. The chain combines TRBV2 with TRBJ2-7; tentatively, D is TRBD2 (6 bases). CDR1 SNHLY and CDR2 FYNNEI come from the germline V gene. V was trimmed by 10 bases and J by 7 bases, leaving 26 bases between them. The CDR3 loop spans 15 amino acids. The DNA of the CDR3 is TGTGCCACTGGGGAAGGGACTGGCACGCTGGGTGAGCAGTACTTC. Translated, it gives CATGEGTGTLGEQYF. Full variable domain (remainder filled in from reference TRBV2 and TRBJ2-7): EPEVTQTPSHQVTQMGQEVILRCVPISNHLYFYWYRQILGQKVEFLVSFYNNEISEKSEIFDDQFSVERPDGSNFTLKIRSTKLEDSAMYFCATGEGTGTLGEQYFGPGTRLTVT.

This clonotype was counted ten times or more. The rearrangement joins TRBV28 to TRBJ2-1, with a tentative D call TRBD2 (6 bases). V was shortened by 8 bases and J by 12 bases, with 32 bases between the two germline ends. Germline loops: CDR1 MDHEN, CDR2 SYDVKM. The CDR3 length is 17 residues. In DNA, the CDR3 is TGTGCCAGCGCAGGGTCCGCGGGGTACCCGTCCTCCAAGGTGCAGTTCTTC. As protein: CASAGSAGYPSSKVQFF.

This clonotype occurred a few times. V gene TRBV20-1 combines with J gene TRBJ2-1; 8 bases match TRBD2. The CDR3 has 20 amino acids. Trimming at V came to 0 bases and at J to 3 bases, leaving 19 bases not matched to a gene. Per the germline V gene, CDR1 is DFQATT and CDR2 is SNEGSKA (reference sequence). CDR3 nucleotide sequence: TGCAGTGCTAGAGATCTGGGGGTAGCGGGAAGGCCCGACTACTACAATGAGCAGTTCTTC. Its translation: CSARDLGVAGRPDYYNEQFF.

In regard to this clonotype: This may be a read error: a much more frequent sequence differs by one nucleotide. V is TRBV5-1 and J is TRBJ1-6; TRBD1 matches at 9 bases. This CDR3 spans 14 amino acids. With 4 bases clipped from V and 11 bases from J, the junction kept 7 bases outside the gene matches. The germline CDR1 and CDR2 sequences are SGHRS and YFSETQ. The CDR3 DNA is TGCGCCAGCAGCCCGGACAGGGGTTCACCACCCCTCCACTTT. It specifies CASSPDRGSPPLHF.

This clonotype occurred a few times. A read error is the likely source, as a far larger clone sits one nucleotide away. The chain has TRBV12-3 or TRBV12-4 and TRBJ2-3; D unclear. V lost 6 bases and J lost 1, with 5 bases in between. This CDR3 has 12 residues. The CDR3 loop is CASSHRTDTQYF. The CDR3 nucleotides read TGTGCCAGCAGCCACCGCACAGATACGCAGTATTTT.

This chain joins TRBV20-1 and TRBJ2-5, with D perhaps matching TRBD1 (6 bases). In germline, CDR1 is DFQATT, CDR2 SNEGSKA (reference sequence). V lost 0 bases and J 5 bases, leaving 10 bases between the germline ends. This CDR3 comprises 13 residues. CDR3 sequence: CSARDVTGETQYF. The CDR3 nucleotides read TGCAGTGCTAGAGATGTAACAGGGGAGACCCAGTACTTC.

This clonotype has ten or more counts. This sequence joins TRBV29-1 and TRBJ2-1; TRBD2 agrees at 7 bases. This CDR3 spans 13 amino acids. The V and J ends lost 3 bases and 4 bases, in that order; junction bases with no gene match: 3. CDR1 is SQVTM and CDR2 is ANQGSEA in the germline V gene. The CDR3 region has the DNA TGCAGCGTTGAGCGGACTAGTTACAATGAGCAGTTCTTC. Encoded protein: CSVERTSYNEQFF.

The sample holds many counts of this clonotype. The genes are TRBV6-1 and TRBJ1-1, with 7 bases identical to TRBD1. Germline-derived CDR1 and CDR2 are MNHNS and SASEGT. The V and J ends lost 6 bases and 0 bases, in that order; junction bases with no gene match: 13. CDR3 length equals 17 residues. CDR3 residues: CASSPSAGTEMNTEAFF. The CDR3 region has the DNA TGTGCCAGCAGCCCTTCCGCCGGGACAGAGATGAACACTGAAGCTTTCTTT.

This clonotype appeared many times. The chain joins TRBV5-5 to TRBJ1-1; D gene uncertain. This CDR3 is built from 14 residues. V was shortened by 2 bases and J by 4 bases, with 12 bases between the two germline ends. The germline V gene encodes CDR1 SGHKS and CDR2 YYEKEE (reference sequence). CDR3 coding DNA: TGTGCCAGCAGCTTAGACCTGGGTATCACTGAAGCTTTCTTT. Protein: CASSLDLGITEAFF.

The V gene is TRBV19, the J gene TRBJ1-5; 8 positions agree with TRBD1. V lost 8 bases and J lost 6; bases outside the gene matches: 9. Germline-derived CDR1 and CDR2 are LNHDA and SQIVND (reference sequence). This CDR3 has 14 residues. The CDR3 is CASDQGAVPQPQHF. The DNA of the CDR3 is TGTGCCAGTGATCAGGGGGCGGTTCCTCAGCCCCAGCATTTT. The full variable domain, with the rest looked up from reference TRBV19 and TRBJ1-5, is DGGITQSPKYLFRKEGQNVTLSCEQNLNHDAMYWYRQDPGQGLRLIYYSQIVNDFQKGDIAEGYSVSREKKESFPLTVTSAQKNPTAFYLCASDQGAVPQPQHFGDGTRLSIL.

Comments on this clonotype: Possible read error: a much larger clone is one base away. This chain uses TRBV5-5 with TRBJ2-7; TRBD2 matches 9 bases. This CDR3 contains 15 residues. Per germline, CDR1 SGHKS and CDR2 YYEKEE (reference sequence). J was trimmed by 7 bases and V by 2 bases; bases with no gene match: 10. The CDR3 sequence is CASSFGTSLQAEQYF. CDR3 DNA: TGTGCCAGCAGCTTCGGGACTAGCCTACAAGCTGAGCAGTACTTC.